This T cell receptor beta chain appears in the sequencing data of a study of post-analysis software for immune sequencing data. Overall study: Patients had relapsing-remitting, secondary progressive or progressive-relapsing multiple sclerosis; some lacked subtype. Study-level points and caveats: Multiple sclerosis was associated with a significant reduction in normalized Chao1 diversity relative to controls.

This clonotype was counted ten times or more. Its antigen is unidentified. Tagging with unique molecular identifiers was a feature of the TCR beta cDNA libraries. Yield was approximately 500,000 cDNA molecules from about 0.94 to 9.7 million T cells. TCRdb independently ran MiXCR on the PCR reads; one entry per CDR3 protein. Counted here are fewer than 550,000 distinct CDR3 sequences, around 34% occurring once; the ten biggest clones make up about 5.6%. This clonotype originated in a girl between 2 and 17 years old with multiple sclerosis. The sequenced sample was blood.

The CDR3, as DNA: TGCAGCGTCAGGACAGTCTACTATGGCTACACCTTC. Protein sequence: CSVRTVYYGYTF. The chain couples TRBV29-1 to TRBJ1-2; D is perhaps TRBD1 (6 bases). Trimming pared 6 bases from V and 3 bases from J, leaving 11 bases between. This CDR3 contains 12 residues. Germline CDR1 is SQVTM and CDR2 is ANQGSEA.